A selection of T cell receptor beta chains follows, all from one sample in a study of T cell responses to AZD1222 COVID-19 vaccine. Generated by immunoSEQ multiplex PCR, the TCRdb table keeps only in-frame clones and is missing some. There are around 190,000 clones in the sample; under 95% occur only once, and more than 1.5% lies in the top ten. The material sequenced was peripheral blood, taken 28 days after the second AZD1222 dose. The receptors originated from an adult who received the AZD1222 COVID-19 vaccine. Each CDR3 is given with its conserved first and last residue. The order of the fields is clone size, D gene, J gene, V gene, CDR3 protein, CDR3 DNA. The D gene is left open where the match is weak. Rows give clone size only sometimes, using once, few, many, or a class for an expanded clone.

once,.,TRBJ2-5,TRBV2,CASSIGRETQYF,TGTGCCAGCAGTATTGGGCGGGAGACCCAGTACTTC
once,TRBD1,TRBJ2-1,TRBV3-1/TRBV3-2,CASSQDAGTGRDNEQFF,TGTGCCAGCAGCCAAGATGCGGGGACAGGGAGAGACAATGAGCAGTTCTTC
.,TRBD1,TRBJ1-2,TRBV11-2,CASSLTGGYGYTF,TGTGCCAGCAGCCTCACAGGGGGCTATGGCTACACCTTC
.,TRBD1,TRBJ1-5,TRBV28,CASTDRGGNQPQHF,TGTGCCAGCACTGACAGGGGCGGCAATCAGCCCCAGCATTTT
once,.,TRBJ1-6,TRBV2,CASGDRIFGGHF,TGTGCCAGCGGGGATCGGATTTTCGGAGGCCACTTT
.,.,TRBJ1-2,TRBV2,CASIMGRGGNYGYTF,TGTGCCAGCATTATGGGTAGGGGAGGGAACTATGGCTACACCTTC
.,TRBD1,TRBJ2-3,TRBV9,CASSAGQVTDTQYF,TGTGCCAGCAGCGCTGGACAGGTCACAGATACGCAGTATTTT
once,.,TRBJ2-1,TRBV11-3,CASSLVGAGGSYNEQFF,TGTGCCAGCAGCTTAGTTGGGGCCGGAGGGTCCTACAATGAGCAGTTCTTC
.,.,TRBJ1-1,TRBV29-1,CSVAAELNTEAFF,TGCAGCGTTGCGGCGGAGTTGAACACTGAAGCTTTCTTT
.,.,TRBJ2-1,TRBV19,CASGWGDEQFF,TGTGCCTCCGGATGGGGGGATGAGCAGTTCTTC
.,.,TRBJ2-3,TRBV5-1,CATSPGTVRDTQYF,TGCGCCACCTCGCCGGGGACGGTTCGGGATACGCAGTATTTT
.,.,TRBJ1-3,TRBV7-8,CASSLLDGSGNTIYF,TGTGCCAGCAGCCTTTTAGACGGGTCTGGAAACACCATATATTTT
.,.,TRBJ1-1,TRBV2,CASRLRALTEAFF,TGTGCCAGCAGACTCCGGGCTCTCACTGAAGCTTTCTTT
.,.,TRBJ1-6,TRBV5-1,CASSPARRGGRSPLHF,TGCGCCAGCAGCCCCGCACGGCGAGGAGGCAGGTCACCCCTCCACTTT
.,.,TRBJ1-1,TRBV2,CASVWGERTEAFF,TGTGCCAGTGTTTGGGGCGAACGCACTGAAGCTTTCTTT
.,TRBD1,TRBJ1-1,TRBV6-5,CASSYGTGGHTEAFF,TGTGCCAGCAGTTACGGGACAGGGGGGCACACTGAAGCTTTCTTT
.,.,TRBJ2-7,TRBV11-2,CASSFRDTIYEQYF,TGTGCCAGCAGCTTCCGGGACACTATCTACGAGCAGTACTTC
.,.,TRBJ2-7,TRBV5-1,CASSPPAVGEQYF,TGCGCCAGCAGCCCACCCGCGGTTGGCGAGCAGTACTTC
.,.,TRBJ1-2,TRBV10-3,CAISDPTSTWDNYGYTF,TGTGCCATCAGTGACCCCACCTCGACATGGGATAACTATGGCTACACCTTC
few,TRBD1,TRBJ1-6,TRBV2,CASTGQGNSPLHF,TGTGCCAGCACGGGACAGGGAAATTCACCCCTCCACTTT